Shown below are 24 T cell receptor beta chains from a single sample sequenced in a study of blood T cell repertoires in COVID-19. TCRdb's copy holds only in-frame clones and misses some; the assay was immunoSEQ multiplex PCR. This sample has about 180,000 clones; 88% occur once, and the top ten carry roughly 4.2%. The sequencing input was peripheral blood. Receptors were obtained from a woman aged 25 to 39 with acute or convalescent COVID-19.

The CDR3 region has the DNA TGTGCCAGCTCATCAGGCCAGGGAGGCTACACCTTC. Amino acids: CASSSGQGGYTF. The V and J genes are TRBV18 and TRBJ1-2; D might be TRBD1 (5 bases). Germline V lookup: CDR1 KGHSH, CDR2 LQKENI. This CDR3 comprises 12 residues. V dropped 5 bases and J dropped 8 bases, with 12 bases sitting between them.

The chain combines TRBV5-1 with TRBJ1-3; D is uncertain. From germline, CDR1 is SGHRS and CDR2 YFSETQ. There are 15 residues in the CDR3. Trimming pared 0 bases from V and 3 bases from J, leaving 10 bases between. CDR3 residues: CASSLGLTGGNTIYF. DNA of the CDR3: TGCGCCAGCAGCTTGGGACTGACTGGTGGAAACACCATATATTTT.

The chain joins TRBV11-2 to TRBJ2-2; D possibly corresponds to TRBD1 (6 bases). The CDR3 length is 14 residues. Germline-derived CDR1 and CDR2 are SGHAT and FQNNGV. V shed 4 bases and J shed 7 bases, with 13 bases lying between them. The CDR3 protein is CASSSGTLIGELFF. The CDR3, as DNA: TGTGCCAGCAGCTCCGGGACACTCATCGGGGAGCTGTTTTTT.

V is TRBV7-2 and J is TRBJ1-1, with a possible D match to TRBD1 (6 bases). CDR1 is SGHTA and CDR2 is FQGNSA in the germline V gene. CDR3 length: 13 residues. V gave up 5 bases and J gave up 7 bases, with 14 bases separating them. CDR3 in amino acids: CASSVLQGNEAFF. Here the CDR3 DNA reads TGTGCCAGCAGCGTCTTACAGGGAAATGAAGCTTTCTTT. The full variable domain, completed using reference TRBV7-2 and TRBJ1-1, is GAGVSQSPSNKVTEKGKDVELRCDPISGHTALYWYRQSLGQGLEFLIYFQGNSAPDKSGLPSDRFSAERTGGSVSTLTIQRTQQEDSAVYLCASSVLQGNEAFFGQGTRLTVV.

This clone was counted once. This same CDR3 is encoded by further DNA sequences in the sample. V and J are TRBV27 and TRBJ2-3; possibly TRBD2 for D (5 bases). This CDR3 spans 14 amino acids. Germline assignment: CDR1 MNHEY and CDR2 SMNVEV (reference sequence). V gave up 6 bases and J gave up 0 bases, with 10 bases separating them. The CDR3 sequence is CASSLRTSTDTQYF. The DNA for the CDR3 is TGTGCCAGCAGCCTTCGGACTAGCACAGATACGCAGTATTTT.

The CDR3 protein is CSGGEIEQFF. CDR3 bases: TGCAGCGGGGGGGAGATTGAGCAGTTCTTC. The rearrangement joins TRBV29-1 to TRBJ2-1, with D maybe TRBD2 (6 bases). V was clipped by 7 bases and J by 9 bases, with 10 bases between them. The CDR3 covers 10 residues. Germline V lookup: CDR1 SQVTM, CDR2 ANQGSEA.

This chain uses TRBV3-1 (or the pseudogene TRBV3-2) with TRBJ2-1, with a weak D call TRBD2 (6 bases). Germline CDR1 is LGHDT and CDR2 is YNNKEL (reference sequence). V gave up 1 base and J gave up 7 bases, with 17 bases separating them. The length of the CDR3 is 16 residues. CDR3 residues: CASSQVTSGPRNEQFF. The DNA for the CDR3 is TGTGCCAGCAGCCAAGTTACAAGCGGGCCCCGGAATGAGCAGTTCTTC.

Details on this clone: Other nucleotide sequences from this sample produce the same CDR3. The rearrangement joins TRBV6-5 to TRBJ1-5; D unclear. The length of the CDR3 is 12 residues. The germline V gene encodes CDR1 MNHEY and CDR2 SVGAGI. The V and J ends lost 6 bases and 2 bases respectively, with 5 bases between them. Here the CDR3 DNA reads TGTGCCAGCAGCCGGGGCAATCAGCCCCAGCATTTT. As protein: CASSRGNQPQHF.

The chain has TRBV4-2 and TRBJ2-3; no clear D. This CDR3 is 16 amino acids long. The V end was cut by 1 base, the J end by 2 bases, with 13 bases between. The germline CDR1 and CDR2 sequences are LGHNA and YNFKEQ. The CDR3 spells CASSQGMPWLTDTQYF. The DNA of the CDR3 is TGTGCCAGCAGCCAAGGAATGCCGTGGCTCACAGATACGCAGTATTTT.

This clone has a single count. The chain uses TRBV19 and TRBJ2-3, with 10 bases that match TRBD2. Germline CDR1 is LNHDA and CDR2 is SQIVND (reference sequence). The junction had 4 bases not matched to a gene; V was cut back by 3 bases and J by 7 bases. The CDR3 totals 14 residues. The CDR3 here is CASSMALAGHTQYF. DNA for the CDR3: TGTGCCAGTAGTATGGCACTAGCGGGACATACGCAGTATTTT.

The genes are TRBV11-1 and TRBJ2-5; 7 bases line up with TRBD1. J gave up 5 bases and V 7 bases, and 4 bases lay outside the gene matches. The germline V gene has CDR1 SGHAT and CDR2 FQDESV (reference sequence). The CDR3 has 12 amino acids. The CDR3 is CASKTGPETQYF. The CDR3 region has the DNA TGTGCCAGCAAGACAGGGCCGGAGACCCAGTACTTC.

The chain couples TRBV29-1 to TRBJ2-3; 8 bases align to TRBD2. With V trimmed by 3 bases and J by 2 bases, 10 bases remained unmatched. The V gene's germline CDR1 is SQVTM and CDR2 ANQGSEA. This CDR3 has 16 amino acids. This CDR3 reads CSVDGSPGRDTDTQYF. In DNA form, the CDR3 reads TGCAGCGTTGATGGGTCACCCGGGAGGGACACAGATACGCAGTATTTT.

This chain connects TRBV18 to TRBJ1-1; the D is unclear. Trimming removed 6 bases from V and 0 bases from J, with 11 bases in between. CDR1 is KGHSH and CDR2 is LQKENI in the germline V gene. CDR3 size: 14 residues. CDR3 in amino acids: CASSSLLVNTEAFF. For the CDR3, the DNA is TGTGCCAGCTCTTCCCTACTCGTGAACACTGAAGCTTTCTTT.

The J gene is TRBJ2-7, the V gene TRBV11-3; D unresolved. The V and J ends lost 2 bases and 4 bases respectively, with 9 bases between them. This CDR3 has 13 residues. In germline, CDR1 is SGHNT, CDR2 YENEEA. CDR3 residues: CASSLNVVYEQYF. The CDR3 bases are TGTGCCAGCAGCTTAAACGTAGTGTACGAGCAGTACTTC.

The chain links TRBV28 to TRBJ2-7; 11 bases match TRBD1. Trimming at V came to 4 bases and at J to 2 bases, leaving 4 bases not matched to a gene. This CDR3 spans 15 amino acids. Germline CDR1 is MDHEN and CDR2 is SYDVKM. Here the CDR3 reads CASSYPGQGAYEQYF. CDR3 nucleotide sequence: TGTGCCAGCAGTTATCCGGGACAGGGGGCCTACGAGCAGTACTTC.

This clone was observed a few times. The CDR3 sequence: CASSFSGNEKLFF. The CDR3 region has the DNA TGTGCCAGCAGTTTTTCGGGAAATGAAAAACTGTTTTTT. The chain is built from TRBV12-3 or TRBV12-4 and TRBJ1-4; D remains ambiguous. V was clipped by 3 bases and J by 5 bases, with 7 bases between them. CDR3 length equals 13 residues.

This clone occurred once. The gene calls are TRBV10-3 and TRBJ1-2, with TRBD1 matching 12 bases. Germline CDR1 is ENHRY and CDR2 is SYGVKD. Trimming at V came to 6 bases and at J to 4 bases, leaving 3 bases not matched to a gene. The CDR3 consists of 14 residues. The CDR3 protein is CAIRGTGGSYGYTF. The CDR3 coding sequence is TGTGCCATCAGAGGGACAGGGGGCAGCTATGGCTACACCTTC.

V usage is TRBV3-1 (or the pseudogene TRBV3-2) and J usage is TRBJ2-5; maybe TRBD2 (5 bases). The CDR3 covers 15 residues. Germline V gene data show CDR1 as LGHDT and CDR2 as YNNKEL (reference sequence). Trimming cost V 0 bases and J 5 bases, with 13 bases left between them. CDR3 protein: CASSQDEGRRETQYF. The DNA for the CDR3 is TGTGCCAGCAGCCAAGACGAAGGCAGGAGGGAGACCCAGTACTTC.

The chain is built from TRBV6-6 and TRBJ2-2; D possibly corresponds to TRBD2 (5 bases). Germline CDR1 MNHNY, CDR2 SVGAGI (reference sequence). CDR3 length equals 14 residues. The V gene lost 8 bases and the J gene lost 7 bases, with 17 bases spanning the gap. CDR3 loop: CASLPSGFGGELFF. CDR3 DNA: TGTGCCAGCCTTCCCTCGGGATTTGGCGGGGAGCTGTTTTTT.

In DNA, the CDR3 is TGTGCCAGCAGCCCGGGGGGGGAGGGAGAGACCCAGTACTTC. This sequence encodes CASSPGGEGETQYF. V and J are TRBV5-4 and TRBJ2-5; 8 bases agree with TRBD2. CDR1 is SGHNT and CDR2 is YYREEE in the germline V gene (reference sequence). After removal of 4 bases from V and 4 bases from J, the junction contained 6 bases not matched to a gene. This CDR3 spans 14 amino acids.

This clone came up once. The V and J genes are TRBV6-5 and TRBJ2-1; D is possibly TRBD2 (6 bases). Trimming cost V 5 bases and J 6 bases, with 11 bases left between them. The length of the CDR3 is 13 residues. Germline-derived CDR1 and CDR2 are MNHEY and SVGAGI. The CDR3 sequence: CASSPSGVNEQFF. For the CDR3, the DNA is TGTGCCAGCAGTCCGTCGGGGGTCAATGAGCAGTTCTTC.

V usage is TRBV2 and J usage is TRBJ1-1; D is undetermined. V dropped 0 bases and J dropped 7 bases, with 6 bases sitting between them. Germline assignment: CDR1 SNHLY and CDR2 FYNNEI. This CDR3 has 12 amino acids. Here the CDR3 reads CASSEAEIEAFF. In DNA form, the CDR3 reads TGTGCCAGCAGTGAAGCTGAGATTGAAGCTTTCTTT.

The chain is built from TRBV6-1 and TRBJ1-1; a possible D gene is TRBD1 (6 bases). V was clipped by 1 base and J by 5 bases, with 11 bases between them. CDR3 length equals 14 residues. Germline CDR1 is MNHNS and CDR2 is SASEGT. CDR3 coding DNA: TGTGCCAGCAGTGAAGTACAGGGACGTACTGAAGCTTTCTTT. Translated: CASSEVQGRTEAFF.

The chain couples TRBV30 to TRBJ1-1; D unclear. The germline V gene has CDR1 GTSNPN and CDR2 SVGIG (reference sequence). The length of the CDR3 is 14 residues. V was trimmed by 0 bases and J by 0 bases, leaving 8 bases between them. The CDR3 loop reads CAWSVSVMNTEAFF. DNA of the CDR3: TGTGCCTGGAGTGTATCGGTGATGAACACTGAAGCTTTCTTT.